This TCR beta chain was obtained from a study of blood T cell repertoires in COVID-19. Trimming pared 2 bases from V and 6 bases from J, leaving 11 bases between. The CDR3 runs to 14 residues. The germline V gene encodes CDR1 MNHNY and CDR2 SVGAGI (reference sequence). Sequencing was performed with immunoSEQ multiplex PCR; in TCRdb, only in-frame clones are kept and a portion is missing. The table includes 190,000 or so clones, about 86% detected once. The specimen sequenced was peripheral blood. The receptor's source is a woman in her late teens or twenties who had recovered from COVID-19. The chain recombines TRBV6-6 with TRBJ1-5; D may be TRBD1 (5 bases). The CDR3 protein is CASSYKGVRQPQHF. CDR3 bases: TGTGCCAGCAGTTACAAAGGGGTGCGTCAGCCCCAGCATTTT.